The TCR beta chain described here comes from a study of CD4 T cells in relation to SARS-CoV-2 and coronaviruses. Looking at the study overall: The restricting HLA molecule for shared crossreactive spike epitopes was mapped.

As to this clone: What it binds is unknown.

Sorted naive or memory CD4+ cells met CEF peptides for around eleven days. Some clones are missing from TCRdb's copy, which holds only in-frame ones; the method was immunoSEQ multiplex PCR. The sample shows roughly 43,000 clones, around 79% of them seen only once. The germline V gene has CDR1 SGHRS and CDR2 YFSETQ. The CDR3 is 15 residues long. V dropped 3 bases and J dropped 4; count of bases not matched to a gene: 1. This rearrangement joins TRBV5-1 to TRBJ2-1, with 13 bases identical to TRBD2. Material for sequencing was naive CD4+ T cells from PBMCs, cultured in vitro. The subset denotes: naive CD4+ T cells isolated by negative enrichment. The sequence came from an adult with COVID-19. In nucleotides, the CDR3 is TGCGCCAGCAGCTCGACTAGCGGGAGGTACAATGAGCAGTTCTTC. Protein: CASSSTSGRYNEQFF.